What follows are 19 T cell receptor beta chains derived from one specimen sequenced in a study of cytomegalovirus exposure and HLA in healthy donors. PCR used 60 Vbeta primers and 13 Jbeta primers. This table comes from immunoSEQ multiplex PCR, and its TCRdb copy is limited to in-frame clones, with some not included. Of roughly 170,000 clones listed, roughly four fifths are singletons. The sequenced material came from PBMCs. All receptors derive from a female donor in good health and CMV-seronegative.

The gene calls are TRBV4-2 and TRBJ2-3; 9 bases are shared with TRBD2. With V trimmed by 1 base and J by 3 bases, 5 bases remained unmatched. Germline V gene lookup returns CDR1 LGHNA and CDR2 YNFKEQ. There are 16 residues in the CDR3. The CDR3 sequence is CASSQGREGRTDTQYF. The CDR3 DNA sequence: TGTGCCAGCAGCCAAGGGCGGGAGGGCCGTACAGATACGCAGTATTTT.

CDR3 bases: TGTGCCAGCAGCTCGGGACTGAGCAATCAGCCCCAGCATTTT. Protein product: CASSSGLSNQPQHF. This chain connects TRBV7-9 to TRBJ1-5; maybe TRBD1 (5 bases). Trimming took off 4 bases at V and 1 base at J, with 8 bases between the two ends. Germline loops: CDR1 SEHNR, CDR2 FQNEAQ (reference sequence). This CDR3 contains 14 residues.

The chain couples TRBV7-9 to TRBJ1-2; maybe TRBD1 (6 bases). V gave up 1 base and J gave up 4 bases, with 13 bases separating them. The CDR3 loop spans 15 amino acids. Germline loops: CDR1 SEHNR, CDR2 FQNEAQ (reference sequence). The CDR3 region has the DNA TGTGCCAGCAGCTTAGAGGTCGGCAGGGGCTATGGCTACACCTTC. It encodes CASSLEVGRGYGYTF.

The CDR3 sequence: CASSLSGGMNTGELFF. DNA for the CDR3: TGTGCCAGCAGCTTGTCAGGGGGCATGAACACCGGGGAGCTGTTTTTT. The rearrangement uses TRBV7-3 and TRBJ2-2, with 8 bases fitting TRBD1. CDR1 is SGHTA and CDR2 is FQGTGA in the germline V gene. V shed 3 bases and J 1 base; nucleotides not matched to a gene: 4. This CDR3 spans 16 amino acids.

A word on this clone: Other DNA sequences in the sample encode the same CDR3. The rearrangement joins TRBV7-6 to TRBJ2-7; TRBD1 agrees at 8 bases. This CDR3 is built from 13 residues. The V gene's germline CDR1 is SGHVS and CDR2 FNYEAQ. The V gene end was trimmed by 5 bases and the J gene end by 5 bases; junction bases not matched to a gene: 5. In DNA form, the CDR3 reads TGTGCCAGCAGCCCGCGACAGGGGCACGAGCAGTACTTC. Translated, it gives CASSPRQGHEQYF. Drawing the rest from reference TRBV7-6 and TRBJ2-7, the complete variable domain is GAGVSQSPRYKVTKRGQDVALRCDPISGHVSLYWYRQALGQGPEFLTYFNYEAQQDKSGLPNDRFSAERPEGSISTLTIQRTEQRDSAMYRCASSPRQGHEQYFGPGTRLTVT.

The rearrangement links TRBV4-1 to TRBJ1-2; TRBD1 matches at 7 bases. Germline lookup yields CDR1 MGHRA and CDR2 YSYEKL. CDR3 length: 16 amino acids. After removal of 5 bases from V and 4 bases from J, the junction contained 13 bases not matched to a gene. The CDR3 sequence: CASSEPVRGVAYGYTF. The CDR3 DNA sequence: TGCGCCAGCAGCGAGCCGGTCAGGGGGGTCGCCTATGGCTACACCTTC.

The genes are TRBV19 and TRBJ2-6; 12 bases agree with TRBD2. CDR1 LNHDA and CDR2 SQIVND come from the germline V gene (reference sequence). The CDR3 is made up of 16 amino acids. Losses at the gene ends were 6 bases for V and 4 bases for J; bases not matched to a gene: 4. In DNA, the CDR3 is TGTGCCAGTAGCCCGACTAGCGGGAGCGGGGCCAACGTCCTGACTTTC. Translating gives CASSPTSGSGANVLTF. Together with reference TRBV19 and TRBJ2-6, the CDR3 gives the full variable domain: DGGITQSPKYLFRKEGQNVTLSCEQNLNHDAMYWYRQDPGQGLRLIYYSQIVNDFQKGDIAEGYSVSREKKESFPLTVTSAQKNPTAFYLCASSPTSGSGANVLTFGAGSRLTVL.

J is TRBJ2-7 and V is TRBV27; D possibly corresponds to TRBD1 (6 bases). V was pared by 4 bases and J by 9 bases, with 16 bases between. CDR1 and CDR2 from the germline V gene are MNHEY and SMNVEV (reference sequence). The CDR3 runs to 13 residues. CDR3: CASSSDRRRRQYF. CDR3 nucleotide sequence: TGTGCCAGCAGTTCCGACAGGCGGAGGAGGCAGTACTTC.

The V call is TRBV11-2, the J call TRBJ1-4; 8 bases agree with TRBD1. The germline CDR1 and CDR2 sequences are SGHAT and FQNNGV. Trimming removed 4 bases from V and 4 bases from J; junction bases left unmatched: 5. The CDR3 spans 15 residues. CDR3 loop: CASSYGTGVNEKLFF. CDR3 bases: TGTGCCAGCAGCTACGGGACAGGAGTTAATGAAAAACTGTTTTTT.

The chain carries TRBV10-2 and TRBJ1-5; 7 bases are a match to TRBD1. The CDR3 is made up of 13 amino acids. The V gene's germline CDR1 is WSHSY and CDR2 SAAADI. V was clipped by 8 bases and J by 7 bases; unmatched bases: 8. The CDR3 DNA reads TGCGCCAGCCAGACAGGGCCGGGGCAGCCCCAGCATTTT. This codes for CASQTGPGQPQHF.

This clone has just one count. The J gene is TRBJ1-4, the V gene TRBV5-1, with a possible D match to TRBD1 (5 bases). Germline CDR1 SGHRS, CDR2 YFSETQ. The CDR3 spans 12 residues. Trimming took off 7 bases at V and 10 bases at J, with 14 bases between the two ends. This CDR3 is CASRSGQGKLFF. CDR3 coding DNA: TGCGCCAGCCGCTCAGGCCAGGGAAAACTGTTTTTT. The variable domain in full, with the rest retrieved from reference TRBV5-1 and TRBJ1-4, is KAGVTQTPRYLIKTRGQQVTLSCSPISGHRSVSWYQQTPGQGLQFLFEYFSETQRNKGNFPGRFSGRQFSNSRSEMNVSTLELGDSALYLCASRSGQGKLFFGSGTQLSVL.

The chain is built from TRBV30 and TRBJ1-5; D gene ambiguous. The germline V gene has CDR1 GTSNPN and CDR2 SVGIG (reference sequence). The CDR3 is 13 residues long. Trimming removed 0 bases from V and 7 bases from J, with 10 bases in between. The CDR3 is CAWSVLGNQPQHF. CDR3 bases: TGTGCCTGGAGTGTACTAGGGAACCAGCCCCAGCATTTT.

A note on this clone: One end of the junction fails to match germline, which may point to a read error. The rearrangement uses TRBV7-9 and TRBJ1-1, with D tentatively TRBD1 (5 bases). CDR3 length: 13 amino acids. Germline loops: CDR1 SEHNR, CDR2 FQNEAQ (reference sequence). In DNA, the CDR3 is TGTTCCAGCAGCGATCAGGGGAACACTGAAGCTTTCTTT. Its translation: CSSSDQGNTEAFF.

This chain connects TRBV4-3 to TRBJ2-1; 10 bases match TRBD2. V lost 0 bases, J lost 14 bases, and 10 bases stayed unmatched. CDR1 LGHNA and CDR2 YSLEER come from the germline V gene. This CDR3 has 15 amino acids. This CDR3 is CASSQDDSGGNRKFF. DNA for the CDR3: TGCGCCAGCAGCCAAGATGATAGCGGGGGGAATAGAAAGTTCTTC.

The chain carries TRBV9 and TRBJ2-2; the match to TRBD2 covers 8 bases. CDR1 and CDR2 from the germline V gene are SGDLS and YYNGEE. This CDR3 has 16 residues. The V gene end was trimmed by 0 bases and the J gene end by 4 bases; junction bases not matched to a gene: 5. This chain's CDR3 is CASSVGSGSPTGELFF. For the CDR3, the DNA is TGTGCCAGCAGCGTAGGGAGCGGGAGCCCCACCGGGGAGCTGTTTTTT.

CDR3 DNA: TGCGCCAGCAGCCCGGCGGGGCCGCAGCGGGGGGAGCTGTTTTTT. This codes for CASSPAGPQRGELFF. The chain joins TRBV4-3 to TRBJ2-2; possible D gene TRBD2, 6 bases. Germline-derived CDR1 and CDR2 are LGHNA and YSLEER. V was trimmed by 4 bases and J by 8 bases, leaving 17 bases between them. The CDR3 is 15 residues long.

The V and J genes are TRBV4-2 and TRBJ2-3; 7 bases agree with TRBD2. J was trimmed by 4 bases and V by 0 bases; bases with no gene match: 4. The CDR3 is 15 amino acids. Germline assignment: CDR1 LGHNA and CDR2 YNFKEQ. The CDR3 nucleotides are TGTGCCAGCAGCCAAGAAGGACGGGGGGCAGATACGCAGTATTTT. Encoded protein: CASSQEGRGADTQYF.

This chain uses TRBV7-2 with TRBJ1-3; 8 bases agree with TRBD1. The junction had 8 bases not matched to a gene; V was cut back by 5 bases and J by 2 bases. Germline V gene lookup returns CDR1 SGHTA and CDR2 FQGNSA. This CDR3 is 16 amino acids long. DNA for the CDR3: TGTGCCAGCAGCCCCAACCCGACAGGGGCTGGAAACACCATATATTTT. It is translated as CASSPNPTGAGNTIYF. The whole variable domain, remainder taken from reference TRBV7-2 and TRBJ1-3, is GAGVSQSPSNKVTEKGKDVELRCDPISGHTALYWYRQSLGQGLEFLIYFQGNSAPDKSGLPSDRFSAERTGGSVSTLTIQRTQQEDSAVYLCASSPNPTGAGNTIYFGEGSWLTVV.

A few counts support this clone. In the same sample, other DNA sequences code for this CDR3. The CDR3 sequence: CASGRREAGEQFF. CDR3 sequence (DNA): TGTGCCAGCGGTAGGCGGGAGGCGGGTGAGCAGTTCTTC. The V and J genes are TRBV6-1 and TRBJ2-1; 8 bases match TRBD2. The germline V gene encodes CDR1 MNHNS and CDR2 SASEGT. V lost 8 bases and J lost 9; bases outside the gene matches: 9. The CDR3 consists of 13 residues.